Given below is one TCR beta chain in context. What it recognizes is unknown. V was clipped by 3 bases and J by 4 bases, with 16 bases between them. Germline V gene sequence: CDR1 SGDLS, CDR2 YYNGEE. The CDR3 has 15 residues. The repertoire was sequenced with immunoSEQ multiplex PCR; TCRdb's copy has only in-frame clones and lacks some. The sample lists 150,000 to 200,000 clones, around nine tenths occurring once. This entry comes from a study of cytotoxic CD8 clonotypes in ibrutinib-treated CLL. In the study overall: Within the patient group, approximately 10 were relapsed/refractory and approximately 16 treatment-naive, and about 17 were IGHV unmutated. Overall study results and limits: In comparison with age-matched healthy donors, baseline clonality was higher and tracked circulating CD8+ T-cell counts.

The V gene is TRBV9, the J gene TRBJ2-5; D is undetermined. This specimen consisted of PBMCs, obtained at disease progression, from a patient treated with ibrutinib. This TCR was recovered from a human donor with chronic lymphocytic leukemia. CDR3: CASSDGPVTGETQYF. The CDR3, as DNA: TGTGCCAGCAGCGACGGACCCGTAACCGGAGAGACCCAGTACTTC.